This TCR beta chain was sequenced in a study of human T cells and chemical hapten exposure. As for the study in general: Patients got weekly scalp diphenylcyclopropenone doses over the approximately 24-week study. The variation in per-sample TCR yields arose mainly from small differences in pooled library volumes.

Indicated time point: patch test 2, 6 weeks after DPC sensitization. Treatment here: therapeutic diphenylcyclopropenone sensitization with weekly scalp DPC. TCRdb re-called the RACE reads through MiXCR, storing one row per CDR3 protein. The sample has a few hundred thousand distinct CDR3 sequences, roughly 6% seen once; the top ten hold over 5.5%. V lost 1 base and J lost 0, with 10 bases in between. This CDR3 region has 15 residues. Per germline, CDR1 SNHLY and CDR2 FYNNEI. The chain links TRBV2 to TRBJ2-7; no clear D gene. The sample was whole blood, taken in connection with sensitization to the hapten diphenylcyclopropenone (DPC). The clonotype comes from a woman younger than 30 with alopecia areata. Some clones in this sample may be carry-over from other donors' samples. The CDR3 coding sequence is TGTGCCAGCAGTGAAGTCCCACGGAGCTCCTACGAGCAGTACTTC. Its protein product is CASSEVPRSSYEQYF.